Below are 11 T cell receptor beta chains sequenced from a single sample in a study of blood T cell repertoires in COVID-19. Clones were sequenced by immunoSEQ multiplex PCR, and TCRdb holds only the in-frame ones, with some missing. The sample consists of 100,000 to 150,000 clones, about four fifths of them appearing once. Specimen: peripheral blood. These TCRs come from a man between 25 and 39 years old with COVID-19, enrolled during active disease.

The rearrangement links TRBV2 to TRBJ2-1; D might be TRBD2 (5 bases). V lost 5 bases to trimming and J lost 2 bases, with 10 bases between them. There are 14 residues in the CDR3. The germline V gene encodes CDR1 SNHLY and CDR2 FYNNEI. DNA of the CDR3: TGTGCCAGCAGTCTAAGCGGAACCTACAATGAGCAGTTCTTC. It is translated as CASSLSGTYNEQFF.

The chain combines TRBV27 with TRBJ1-2, with 8 positions matching TRBD1. V lost 5 bases to trimming and J lost 1 base; unmatched junction nucleotides: 9. Per the germline V gene, CDR1 is MNHEY and CDR2 is SMNVEV (reference sequence). This CDR3 region has 16 residues. In DNA form, the CDR3 reads TGTGCCAGCAGTGGTGACAGGGGACACTTTAACTATGGCTACACCTTC. Translating it yields CASSGDRGHFNYGYTF.

The sample holds one count of this clone. The chain couples TRBV28 to TRBJ2-7; TRBD1 aligns across 9 bases. Germline V gene sequence: CDR1 MDHEN, CDR2 SYDVKM. This CDR3 region has 15 residues. Trimming took 8 bases from V and 0 from J; bases not matched to a gene: 8. The CDR3 DNA sequence: TGTGCCAGCTTGGAATGGGACAGGGACTCCTACGAGCAGTACTTC. Translated: CASLEWDRDSYEQYF.

In this sample, this clone turned up a few times. The chain carries TRBV29-1 and TRBJ2-7; D is perhaps TRBD1 (5 bases). Trimming removed 1 base from V and 5 bases from J, with 18 bases in between. Looked up from germline, CDR1 is SQVTM and CDR2 is ANQGSEA. CDR3 length: 15 residues. The CDR3 is CSVEGGFKPLHEQYF. In DNA form, the CDR3 reads TGCAGCGTTGAAGGGGGCTTTAAGCCACTCCACGAGCAGTACTTC.

The V gene is TRBV27, the J gene TRBJ1-5; no firm D call. CDR3 length: 15 residues. Per the germline V gene, CDR1 is MNHEY and CDR2 is SMNVEV (reference sequence). With 2 bases removed from V and 2 bases from J, the gap between germline ends came to 10 bases. In nucleotides, the CDR3 is TGTGCCAGCAGTTTAGTCAAAGCCGGCAATCAGCCCCAGCATTTT. Translating gives CASSLVKAGNQPQHF.

In this sample, this clone turned up a few times. V usage is TRBV30 and J usage is TRBJ1-6; no clear D. Germline CDR1 is GTSNPN and CDR2 is SVGIG (reference sequence). This CDR3 contains 14 residues. The V gene lost 8 bases and the J gene lost 4 bases, with 15 bases spanning the gap. CDR3 sequence: CAASVQIYNSPLHF. The CDR3 bases are TGTGCCGCCTCCGTCCAGATTTATAATTCACCCCTCCACTTT.

This chain connects TRBV19 to TRBJ1-1, with TRBD1 matching over 10 bases. There are 15 residues in the CDR3. V shed 6 bases, J shed 4 bases, and the junction held 8 bases outside the gene matches. Looked up from germline, CDR1 is LNHDA and CDR2 is SQIVND (reference sequence). The CDR3 DNA follows: TGTGCCAGTAGCGGCCTCCGGGACAGGGGCACTGAAGCTTTCTTT. Translation gives CASSGLRDRGTEAFF.

The chain joins TRBV5-1 to TRBJ2-5, with TRBD1 identical over 9 bases. The length of the CDR3 is 15 residues. J was trimmed by 5 bases and V by 0 bases; bases with no gene match: 5. CDR1 SGHRS and CDR2 YFSETQ come from the germline V gene. The chain's CDR3 is CASSLEGQGVETQYF. As DNA, the CDR3 is TGCGCCAGCAGCTTGGAGGGACAGGGTGTCGAGACCCAGTACTTC.

V is TRBV6-6 and J is TRBJ1-2; D remains unclear. The CDR3 has 17 residues. Germline V CDR1 and CDR2: MNHNY, SVGAGI (reference sequence). Deletions cut 5 bases from V and 2 bases from J, with 21 bases between. The DNA of the CDR3 is TGTGCCAGCAGTCCCGGGGAGCCTCGGGAAGCCAACTATGGCTACACCTTC. Protein: CASSPGEPREANYGYTF.

This sequence joins TRBV6-5 and TRBJ1-1, with D perhaps TRBD1 (6 bases). The ends were cut back, 8 bases at V and 1 base at J, with 14 bases in the middle. Germline V lookup: CDR1 MNHEY, CDR2 SVGAGI. The length of the CDR3 is 14 residues. CDR3 nucleotide sequence: TGTGCCAGCGCTCAGGGGTGGGGGAACACTGAAGCTTTCTTT. Translated: CASAQGWGNTEAFF.

This clone was seen a single time. The chain links TRBV2 to TRBJ1-5; D perhaps matches TRBD1 (5 bases). V was clipped by 3 bases and J by 7 bases, with 13 bases between them. The CDR3 consists of 14 residues. Germline CDR1 and CDR2: SNHLY and FYNNEI. CDR3 DNA sequence: TGTGCCAGCAGTGATATTGGGGCTCGCCAGCCCCAGCATTTT. It codes for CASSDIGARQPQHF.